Below, 8 T cell receptor beta chains from the same sample are listed, as sequenced in a study of blood T cell repertoires in COVID-19. Measured with immunoSEQ multiplex PCR; TCRdb has only the in-frame clones, and not every one. Of 130,000 or so clones in the sample, just over 85% were seen once. The sequenced sample consisted of peripheral blood. The receptors shown here come from a woman aged 55-70 years with acute or convalescent COVID-19.

This chain connects TRBV24-1 to TRBJ1-5; D gene unclear. The CDR3 has 16 residues. Trimming removed 4 bases at V and 0 bases at J, with 12 bases between. Germline CDR1 and CDR2: KGHDR and SFDVKD. The CDR3 loop is CATSDIHGNSNQPQHF. In nucleotides, the CDR3 is TGTGCCACCAGTGACATACACGGGAATAGCAATCAGCCCCAGCATTTT.

The chain recombines TRBV29-1 with TRBJ2-5, with a weak D call TRBD1 (6 bases). Deletions cut 5 bases from V and 1 base from J, with 14 bases between. This CDR3 has 14 residues. Germline assignment: CDR1 SQVTM and CDR2 ANQGSEA. The DNA of the CDR3 is TGCAGCGTTCGTGGACAGACCTCCCAAGAGACCCAGTACTTC. It specifies CSVRGQTSQETQYF.

V usage is TRBV28 and J usage is TRBJ1-5, with a tentative D call TRBD1 (5 bases). The CDR3 runs to 15 residues. Germline assignment: CDR1 MDHEN and CDR2 SYDVKM. V lost 6 bases and J lost 5, with 17 bases in between. The CDR3 sequence: CASSHTRQQYQPQHF. The DNA for the CDR3 is TGTGCCAGCAGCCATACACGACAGCAATATCAGCCCCAGCATTTT.

J is TRBJ2-2 and V is TRBV4-1, with 7 positions matching TRBD1. The germline V gene has CDR1 MGHRA and CDR2 YSYEKL. The CDR3 extends over 17 amino acids. J was trimmed by 6 bases and V by 2 bases; bases with no gene match: 12. Written as DNA, the CDR3 is TGCGCCAGCAGCCAAAACCCTCAGGGGGTCAGGGCCGGGGAGCTGTTTTTT. This encodes CASSQNPQGVRAGELFF.

This sequence joins TRBV7-3 and TRBJ2-5, with 8 nucleotides matching TRBD1. Germline values: CDR1 SGHTA, CDR2 FQGTGA. CDR3 size: 15 residues. Trimming cost V 2 bases and J 3 bases; bases outside gene matches: 5. The DNA of the CDR3 is TGTGCCAGCAGCTTAGGGGACAGGATGGAAGAGACCCAGTACTTC. It yields the protein CASSLGDRMEETQYF. The variable domain in full, with the rest retrieved from reference TRBV7-3 and TRBJ2-5, is GAGVSQTPSNKVTEKGKYVELRCDPISGHTALYWYRQSLGQGPEFLIYFQGTGAADDSGLPNDRFFAVRPEGSVSTLKIQRTERGDSAVYLCASSLGDRMEETQYFGPGTRLLVL.

This clone was seen just once. This chain links TRBV6-5 with TRBJ2-7; the match to TRBD1 covers 7 bases. Looked up from germline, CDR1 is MNHEY and CDR2 is SVGAGI. This CDR3 has 13 residues. J lost 6 bases, V lost 0 bases, and 2 bases had no gene match. The CDR3 region has the DNA TGTGCCAGCAGTTACTCGAGGGGGCTCGAGCAGTACTTC. It encodes CASSYSRGLEQYF.

The chain joins TRBV27 to TRBJ2-3; 7 bases match TRBD2. Germline V gives CDR1 MNHEY, CDR2 SMNVEV (reference sequence). This CDR3 is built from 16 residues. V was pared by 4 bases and J by 0 bases, with 7 bases of the junction left unmatched. The CDR3 loop is CASSSRAGPSTDTQYF. The CDR3 nucleotides read TGTGCCAGCAGTTCCCGAGCGGGGCCCAGCACAGATACGCAGTATTTT.

J is TRBJ2-1 and V is TRBV6-5; 9 bases are shared with TRBD2. CDR3 length: 14 residues. CDR1 is MNHEY, CDR2 SVGAGI, per germline. V was clipped by 2 bases and J by 8 bases; unmatched bases: 4. In DNA, the CDR3 is TGTGCCAGCAGTTACGGCGGGGGGGCCGATGAGCAGTTCTTC. Its translation is CASSYGGGADEQFF.